The 29 T cell receptor beta chains below were found in one sample sequenced in a study of human thymus T cells. TCRdb keeps only in-frame clones here, not all; method: immunoSEQ multiplex PCR. Of tens of thousands of clones detected, roughly 96% appear once; the ten largest clones hold 0.03% to 0.035%. From resections taken during corrective heart surgery, the thymus tissue was obtained. Sequenced: thymus tissue. These receptors were obtained from a girl under two years old with a congenital heart defect but otherwise immunologically healthy.

V gene TRBV23-1 combines with J gene TRBJ2-7; 11 nucleotides align to TRBD1. TRBV23-1 is assigned to the ORF class and has an uncertain function. The CDR3 sequence is 14 residues long. Trimming took 10 bases from V and 2 from J; bases not matched to a gene: 7. The CDR3 nucleotides are TGCGCCAACTGCCAGGGACAGGGGGCCTACGAGCAGTACTTC. This translates into CANCQGQGAYEQYF.

The chain employs TRBV6-5 and TRBJ1-2; possibly TRBD1 for D (6 bases). CDR1 and CDR2 (germline): MNHEY, SVGAGI. The germline V and J ends were trimmed by 6 bases and 4 bases, with 12 bases remaining between them. The CDR3 covers 13 residues. CDR3 amino acids: CASRRRGVYGYTF. CDR3 DNA: TGTGCCAGCAGGCGCAGGGGTGTCTATGGCTACACCTTC.

The chain has TRBV28 and TRBJ2-4, with no clear D. The CDR3 consists of 13 residues. Per the germline V gene, CDR1 is MDHEN and CDR2 is SYDVKM. V shed 6 bases and J shed 6 bases, with 12 bases lying between them. The CDR3 loop reads CASSCGPRNIQYF. The CDR3 DNA reads TGTGCCAGCAGCTGCGGCCCCCGAAACATTCAGTACTTC.

This clone is a singleton in its sample. The CDR3 loop reads CASSRDGSYNEQFF. The CDR3, as DNA: TGTGCCAGCAGCCGGGACGGTTCCTACAATGAGCAGTTCTTC. V usage is TRBV5-6 and J usage is TRBJ2-1; D might be TRBD1 or TRBD2, each matching 5 bases. V was shortened by 4 bases and J by 1 base, with 9 bases between the two germline ends. The CDR3 is 14 residues long. The germline CDR1 and CDR2 sequences are SGHDT and YYEEEE.

The rearrangement joins TRBV23-1 to TRBJ1-2, with D tentatively TRBD1 (5 bases). TRBV23-1 is an ORF, and what it does is uncertain. The V gene lost 7 bases and the J gene lost 9 bases, with 21 bases spanning the gap. CDR3 length: 14 amino acids. CDR3 residues: CASKLLSGHGSYTF. The CDR3 DNA reads as TGCGCCAGCAAGCTCCTTTCAGGGCACGGAAGCTACACCTTC.

V is TRBV15 and J is TRBJ2-3; D unresolved. The CDR3 has 16 amino acids. Germline V CDR1 and CDR2: LNHNV, YYDKDF (reference sequence). The V end lost 2 bases, the J end lost 0 bases, and 12 bases lay between the germline ends. The CDR3 region is CATSRSQQNSTDTQYF. DNA of the CDR3: TGTGCCACCAGCAGATCACAACAGAATAGCACAGATACGCAGTATTTT.

J is TRBJ1-1 and V is TRBV9; unclear D gene. Germline loops: CDR1 SGDLS, CDR2 YYNGEE. The CDR3 spans 13 residues. V was trimmed by 0 bases and J by 1 base, leaving 4 bases between them. This chain's CDR3 is CASSVGTNTEAFF. CDR3 sequence (DNA): TGTGCCAGCAGCGTAGGTACGAACACTGAAGCTTTCTTT.

The chain links TRBV11-2 to TRBJ2-2, with D possibly TRBD1 on 5 matching bases. Trimming took off 2 bases at V and 4 bases at J, with 14 bases between the two ends. Germline-derived CDR1 and CDR2 are SGHAT and FQNNGV. The CDR3 is 16 residues long. The CDR3 loop is CASSLKSAGPTGELFF. For the CDR3, the DNA is TGTGCCAGCAGCTTAAAGTCGGCAGGGCCCACCGGGGAGCTGTTTTTT.

The genes are TRBV15 and TRBJ1-2; D call uncertain. The CDR3 is made up of 15 amino acids. Trimming took off 0 bases at V and 8 bases at J, with 16 bases between the two ends. The germline gives CDR1 LNHNV, CDR2 YYDKDF (reference sequence). CDR3: CATSRDRWKLNGYTF. CDR3 nucleotides: TGTGCCACCAGCAGAGATAGGTGGAAGTTAAACGGCTACACCTTC.

The chain links TRBV5-1 to TRBJ2-6; 9 bases fit TRBD2. The trim removed 4 bases at V and 9 bases at J, leaving 11 bases unmatched. Germline V gene sequence: CDR1 SGHRS, CDR2 YFSETQ. The CDR3 runs to 16 residues. The CDR3 loop reads CASSGFCGGVGNVLTF. The CDR3 DNA is TGCGCCAGCAGCGGCTTCTGCGGGGGGGTTGGCAACGTCCTGACTTTC.

The chain joins TRBV11-2 to TRBJ2-3; TRBD2 agrees at 12 bases. Unmatched junction bases numbered 10, after V lost 0 bases and J lost 0 bases. The CDR3 spans 20 residues. Germline V gives CDR1 SGHAT, CDR2 FQNNGV. This CDR3 is CASSLDERLAGGTSTDTQYF. CDR3 DNA: TGTGCCAGCAGCTTAGATGAGAGGCTAGCGGGAGGGACTAGCACAGATACGCAGTATTTT. Complete variable domain (other parts from reference TRBV11-2 and TRBJ2-3): EAGVAQSPRYKIIEKRQSVAFWCNPISGHATLYWYQQILGQGPKLLIQFQNNGVVDDSQLPKDRFSAERLKGVDSTLKIQPAKLEDSAVYLCASSLDERLAGGTSTDTQYFGPGTRLTVL.

The chain uses TRBV11-2 and TRBJ2-7; the match to TRBD2 covers 7 bases. Per germline, CDR1 SGHAT and CDR2 FQNNGV. The CDR3 has 20 residues. Trimming removed 0 bases from V and 2 bases from J; junction bases left unmatched: 19. Written as DNA, the CDR3 is TGTGCCAGCAGCTTAGAGTATCGGGGGATCAGGCAGCGGGGACCCTACGAGCAGTACTTC. Its protein product is CASSLEYRGIRQRGPYEQYF.

CDR3 nucleotide sequence: TGTGCCAGCAGCTTAGCCACACCCTCCGGCCACTACAATGAGCAGTTCTTC. Encoded protein: CASSLATPSGHYNEQFF. The chain couples TRBV7-9 to TRBJ2-1; D unresolved. The V and J ends lost 0 bases and 3 bases respectively, with 15 bases between them. Germline CDR1 and CDR2: SEHNR and FQNEAQ (reference sequence). The CDR3 runs 17 residues.

V and J are TRBV7-9 and TRBJ2-7, with 8 bases that match TRBD1. V was clipped by 1 base and J by 5 bases; unmatched bases: 13. The CDR3 runs to 17 residues. The germline V gene encodes CDR1 SEHNR and CDR2 FQNEAQ (reference sequence). In DNA form, the CDR3 reads TGTGCCAGCAGCTTAGTTCCTGGACAGGGCTCTTTACACGAGCAGTACTTC. Translation gives CASSLVPGQGSLHEQYF.

The rearrangement uses TRBV27 and TRBJ2-7, with 7 nucleotides matching TRBD1. From germline, CDR1 is MNHEY and CDR2 SMNVEV (reference sequence). The length of the CDR3 is 15 residues. J lost 5 bases, V lost 8 bases, and 15 bases had no gene match. The CDR3 reads CASPLHPGQRNEQYF. The CDR3 DNA reads TGTGCCAGCCCTCTACACCCGGGACAGCGCAACGAGCAGTACTTC.

The rearrangement links TRBV27 to TRBJ2-7; 15 nucleotides agree with TRBD2. CDR1 MNHEY and CDR2 SMNVEV come from the germline V gene (reference sequence). Trimming at V came to 5 bases and at J to 8 bases, leaving 13 bases not matched to a gene. This CDR3 has 17 residues. CDR3 amino acids: CASSTPRTSGRAKQQYF. CDR3 bases: TGTGCCAGCAGTACCCCTCGGACTAGCGGGAGGGCTAAGCAGCAGTACTTC.

V is TRBV5-6 and J is TRBJ2-7; unclear D gene. V gave up 1 base and J gave up 4 bases, with 12 bases separating them. The germline gives CDR1 SGHDT, CDR2 YYEEEE. This CDR3 is 14 amino acids long. CDR3 amino acids: CASSLRSVRYEQYF. CDR3 sequence (DNA): TGTGCCAGCAGCTTGAGGTCTGTACGTTACGAGCAGTACTTC.

This chain links TRBV29-1 with TRBJ2-1; 8 bases are a match to TRBD2. Trimming at V came to 4 bases and at J to 2 bases, leaving 13 bases not matched to a gene. This CDR3 has 17 residues. Looked up from germline, CDR1 is SQVTM and CDR2 is ANQGSEA. This chain's CDR3 is CSVAPRVREAPYNEQFF. As DNA, the CDR3 is TGCAGCGTTGCCCCCCGGGTGCGGGAGGCTCCCTACAATGAGCAGTTCTTC.

This chain uses TRBV18 with TRBJ2-5; unclear D gene. CDR1 and CDR2 from the germline V gene are KGHSH and LQKENI. CDR3 length: 15 residues. V lost 3 bases, J lost 4 bases, and 15 bases lay in between. CDR3 sequence reads: CASSPDRVAGETQYF. The CDR3 bases are TGTGCCAGCTCACCCGATCGGGTGGCCGGAGAGACCCAGTACTTC.

This chain connects TRBV6-4 to TRBJ2-2, with D tentatively TRBD1 (5 bases). V lost 2 bases, J lost 0 bases, and 10 bases lay in between. CDR3 length: 16 amino acids. Germline V gene lookup returns CDR1 MRHNA and CDR2 SNTAGT. The CDR3 protein is CASSDRGPSNTGELFF. For the CDR3, the DNA is TGTGCCAGCAGTGACAGGGGCCCATCGAACACCGGGGAGCTGTTTTTT.

The J gene is TRBJ2-3, the V gene TRBV5-6; no reliable D call. The CDR3 runs 14 residues. V dropped 0 bases and J dropped 1 base, with 6 bases sitting between them. CDR1 is SGHDT, CDR2 YYEEEE, per germline. CDR3 protein: CASSLAPGTDTQYF. In nucleotides, the CDR3 is TGTGCCAGCAGCTTGGCCCCGGGCACAGATACGCAGTATTTT. The variable domain in full, with the rest retrieved from reference TRBV5-6 and TRBJ2-3, is DAGVTQSPTHLIKTRGQQVTLRCSPKSGHDTVSWYQQALGQGPQFIFQYYEEEERQRGNFPDRFSGHQFPNYSSELNVNALLLGDSALYLCASSLAPGTDTQYFGPGTRLTVL.

The chain links TRBV19 to TRBJ2-5, with a weak D call TRBD1 (5 bases). Germline loops: CDR1 LNHDA, CDR2 SQIVND (reference sequence). V lost 5 bases to trimming and J lost 5 bases, with 21 bases between them. This CDR3 region has 16 residues. CDR3: CASSVSDTGGGETQYF. The DNA for the CDR3 is TGTGCCAGTAGTGTCTCCGATACAGGTGGTGGGGAGACCCAGTACTTC.

This sequence joins TRBV19 and TRBJ2-5; the D call may be TRBD1 or TRBD2 (7 bases each). The CDR3 sequence is 15 residues long. The V gene lost 8 bases and the J gene lost 4 bases, with 20 bases spanning the gap. Per germline, CDR1 LNHDA and CDR2 SQIVND (reference sequence). The CDR3 region has the DNA TGTGCCAGTGGACCCCCAGGGGGGGAGGCAGAGACCCAGTACTTC. Translating it yields CASGPPGGEAETQYF.

The chain carries TRBV4-2 and TRBJ1-5; D is ambiguous. The CDR3 is made up of 20 amino acids. Deletions cut 1 base from V and 3 bases from J, with 25 bases between. The germline V gene encodes CDR1 LGHNA and CDR2 YNFKEQ. CDR3 loop: CASSQGGWTAGSESNQPQHF. DNA of the CDR3: TGTGCCAGCAGCCAAGGCGGATGGACGGCCGGGTCTGAGTCCAATCAGCCCCAGCATTTT.

This sequence joins TRBV6-5 and TRBJ2-1; tentatively, D is TRBD1 (5 bases). The germline V gene has CDR1 MNHEY and CDR2 SVGAGI. The CDR3 totals 14 residues. Trimming pared 8 bases from V and 10 bases from J, leaving 21 bases between. The DNA of the CDR3 is TGTGCCAGCCGATCAGGGTCAGGGTTTATGGAGCAGTTCTTC. The encoded protein is CASRSGSGFMEQFF.

J is TRBJ2-5 and V is TRBV5-4, with D uncertain. V lost 4 bases and J 0 bases, leaving 19 bases between the germline ends. The CDR3 is 17 amino acids. Germline loops: CDR1 SGHNT, CDR2 YYREEE (reference sequence). The CDR3 DNA reads as TGTGCCAGCAGCCCCGTGGCCCAGGCGGAATACCAAGAGACCCAGTACTTC. Translated, it gives CASSPVAQAEYQETQYF.

DNA of the CDR3: TGTGCTAGTGGCGATGGAAACACCATATATTTT. The encoded protein is CASGDGNTIYF. The chain has TRBV12-5 and TRBJ1-3; D gene ambiguous. The ends were cut back, 6 bases at V and 3 bases at J, with 3 bases in the middle. Germline lookup yields CDR1 LGHNT and CDR2 FRNRAP. This CDR3 has 11 residues.

This sequence joins TRBV28 and TRBJ1-1, with a possible D match to TRBD1 (5 bases). The CDR3 is 13 amino acids. Germline V gene lookup returns CDR1 MDHEN and CDR2 SYDVKM. V was clipped by 5 bases and J by 4 bases, with 11 bases between them. DNA of the CDR3: TGTGCCAGCAGTCCGGGGGGAGGCACTGAAGCTTTCTTT. The encoded protein is CASSPGGGTEAFF.

The gene calls are TRBV5-4 and TRBJ1-2; the D gene is possibly TRBD1 (6 bases). V was cut by 0 bases and J by 2 bases, with 14 bases left in between. CDR3 length equals 16 residues. Germline loops: CDR1 SGHNT, CDR2 YYREEE (reference sequence). The CDR3 DNA is TGTGCCAGCAGCTTGGCCGGGGAGGGGGAGAACTATGGCTACACCTTC. Its protein is CASSLAGEGENYGYTF.